This T cell receptor (beta chain) appears in the sequencing data of a study of shared clonotypes between healthy human individuals. Study conclusions and caveats: The generation probabilities recorded for non-shared clonotypes fell below those of clonotypes shared by all four donors.

V trimming: 6 bases; J trimming: 0 bases; junction bases outside the gene matches: 15. The CDR3 covers 19 residues. Germline CDR1 reads SEHNR; CDR2 reads FQNEAQ (reference sequence). Turning to this clone: As yet, its antigen is unknown.

CD8 cells classed as naive were CD45RO-negative and positively selected for CCR7, excluding terminally differentiated effector memory CD45RA+ cells. TCRdb's copy holds only in-frame clones and misses some; the assay was immunoSEQ multiplex PCR. The table lists roughly 570,000 clones, roughly 98% of them singletons. Specimen: naive CD8+ T cells sorted from blood. This receptor was obtained from a man under 40 in good health. The rearrangement links TRBV7-9 to TRBJ1-4; 8 positions agree with TRBD1. CDR3 loop: CASRRAGTGPYATNEKLFF. The CDR3 region has the DNA TGTGCCAGCAGACGCGCCGGGACAGGACCCTATGCAACTAATGAAAAACTGTTTTTT.